These T cell receptor beta chains were read from a single sample in a study of blood T cell repertoires in COVID-19. Repertoires were generated with immunoSEQ multiplex PCR, while TCRdb's copy carries only in-frame clones and drops some. The sample has fewer than 350,000 clones, 75% to 95% seen once. The source material was peripheral blood. These receptors came from a woman aged 25 to 39 with COVID-19, enrolled during active disease. CDR3s include the opening cysteine and the closing phenylalanine or tryptophan. Fields, in order: CDR3 protein, J gene, V gene.

CASSSTGRGNTGELFF	TRBJ2-2	TRBV2
CASAGQGRNQPQHF	TRBJ1-5	TRBV2
CASSAPLSGELFF	TRBJ2-2	TRBV10-1
CASSLPLASEQYF	TRBJ2-7	TRBV12-3/TRBV12-4
CASSGGGRVLGVEQYF	TRBJ2-7	TRBV25-1
CASSPGQAAEQFF	TRBJ2-1	TRBV6-5
CATSPGQGVVNTGELFF	TRBJ2-2	TRBV28
CSVEQGQKLFF	TRBJ1-4	TRBV29-1
CASTDRGNTEAFF	TRBJ1-1	TRBV11-2
CASSLGQGAGTDTQYF	TRBJ2-3	TRBV28
CASSSPGQGGTQYF	TRBJ2-5	TRBV5-5